This TCR beta chain is drawn from a study of blood T cell repertoires in COVID-19. Looking at the study overall: The origin of the acute and convalescent COVID-19 samples was the United States, Italy and Spain. From T cells, B-cell-depleted T cells, or PBMCs came the material, which was cDNA or gDNA.

Patients from Seattle were sampled longitudinally, starting during active infection. Authors' methods: For nucleated cells, counts were estimated from reference gene primer amplification. The repertoire was sequenced with immunoSEQ multiplex PCR; TCRdb's copy has only in-frame clones and lacks some. The DNA was the basis for D and trimming; V, J and clone size are from that table. The sample includes about 160,000 clones, approximately 79% of them seen just once. This CDR3 contains 16 residues. Trimming took 5 bases from V and 6 from J, leaving 21 bases between them. CDR1 is LGHDT and CDR2 is YNNKEL in the germline V gene (reference sequence).

The chain joins TRBV3-1 (or the pseudogene TRBV3-2) to TRBJ2-3; D may be TRBD1 (6 bases). This clonotype was sampled from a woman in her thirties or forties with COVID-19, enrolled during active disease. The sequenced material came from peripheral blood. CDR3 loop: CASSLSQGGPLDTQYF. CDR3 sequence (DNA): TGTGCCAGCAGCTTAAGCCAAGGGGGACCCTTGGATACGCAGTATTTT.